The rows below give T cell receptor beta chains drawn from one sample of a study of shared clonotypes between healthy human individuals. Data came from immunoSEQ multiplex PCR; TCRdb stores just in-frame clones and leaves some out. The sample carries roughly 600,000 clones, roughly 98% recorded once. The material sequenced was naive CD8+ T cells sorted from blood. The receptors stem from a man aged 25-45 years in good health. Both conserved end residues are part of each CDR3. D genes are given only for firm matches. Size tells how often a clone was seen (once, few, many) or the class of an expanded clone, and some rows leave it out.

TRBJ2-1 - - TRBV6-5 CASKLQGRRNEQFF TGTGCCAGCAAGTTGCAGGGACGTCGAAATGAGCAGTTCTTC
TRBJ2-1 TRBD2 - TRBV4-3 CASSHRTLAGSLGEQFF TGCGCCAGCAGCCACCGCACACTAGCGGGTTCGCTGGGGGAGCAGTTCTTC
TRBJ2-3 - once TRBV2 CASRDYSNTDTQYF TGTGCCAGCAGGGACTACTCTAACACAGATACGCAGTATTTT
TRBJ2-7 - - TRBV19 CASSITGSSYEQYF TGTGCCAGTAGTATAACAGGGAGCTCCTACGAGCAGTACTTC
TRBJ1-2 TRBD1 - TRBV4-3 CASSQGAAGQGRYGYTF TGCGCCAGCAGCCAAGGGGCTGCGGGACAGGGGCGGTACGGCTACACCTTC
TRBJ2-1 TRBD2 - TRBV14 CASSHPSGRSPNEQFF TGTGCCAGCAGCCACCCTAGCGGACGGAGTCCTAATGAGCAGTTCTTC
TRBJ1-1 TRBD1 - TRBV29-1 CSVETGQGAGNTEAFF TGCAGCGTTGAGACGGGACAGGGGGCAGGGAACACTGAAGCTTTCTTT
TRBJ2-3 - - TRBV2 CASGDIFSTDTQYF TGTGCCAGCGGGGACATTTTTAGCACAGATACGCAGTATTTT
TRBJ2-7 TRBD2 - TRBV7-9 CASSPPSGKSSYEQYF TGTGCCAGCAGCCCCCCTAGCGGGAAGAGCTCCTACGAGCAGTACTTC
TRBJ1-2 - - TRBV4-1 CASSQLSRDGYTF TGCGCCAGCAGCCAATTAAGCCGCGATGGCTACACCTTC
TRBJ2-1 - - TRBV5-6 CASSSGQYNEQFF TGTGCCAGCAGCTCCGGACAGTACAATGAGCAGTTCTTC
TRBJ2-5 TRBD2 - TRBV15 CATSCDPGLAGVCETQYF TGTGCCACCAGCTGCGATCCGGGACTAGCGGGAGTGTGCGAGACCCAGTACTTC
TRBJ2-1 - - TRBV7-9 CASREDNEQFF TGTGCCAGCCGCGAAGACAATGAGCAGTTCTTC
TRBJ2-5 - once TRBV10-3 CAISESEQGGPNQYF TGTGCCATCAGTGAGTCGGAACAGGGGGGGCCGAACCAGTACTTC
TRBJ2-7 - - TRBV15 CATSSPKGGTYEQYF TGTGCCACCAGCAGCCCTAAAGGAGGTACCTACGAGCAGTACTTC
TRBJ2-7 TRBD1 - TRBV11-2 CASSRDSYEQYF TGTGCCAGCAGCAGGGACAGCTACGAGCAGTACTTC
TRBJ1-1 TRBD1 - TRBV6-5 CASSSGGLNTEAFF TGTGCCAGCAGTTCAGGGGGATTGAACACTGAAGCTTTCTTT
TRBJ1-3 - - TRBV14 CASSQLSGSGNTIYF TGTGCCAGCAGCCAGCTCTCTGGCTCTGGAAACACCATATATTTT
TRBJ1-1 - - TRBV19 CASSEWGRVNTEAFF TGTGCCAGCTCAGAGTGGGGTCGGGTGAACACTGAAGCTTTCTTT
TRBJ1-2 - - TRBV7-9 CASSSPEGVDYGYTF TGTGCCAGCAGCTCGCCTGAGGGGGTGGACTATGGCTACACCTTC
TRBJ2-7 TRBD1 - TRBV29-1 CSVEVGTGVREQYF TGCAGCGTTGAAGTTGGGACAGGGGTTCGCGAGCAGTACTTC
TRBJ2-2 - - TRBV4-1 CASSQDLGQLTSARGELFF TGCGCCAGCAGCCAAGATCTGGGACAGTTGACTAGTGCTCGAGGGGAGCTGTTTTTT
TRBJ2-7 - - TRBV10-1 CASSSVVWYEQYF TGCGCCAGCAGTTCGGTAGTGTGGTACGAGCAGTACTTC
TRBJ2-5 - once TRBV19 CATTEGGGPGETQYF TGTGCCACCACCGAAGGGGGAGGGCCGGGAGAGACCCAGTACTTC
TRBJ2-3 TRBD2 - TRBV7-2 CASSSLAGGPTDTQYF TGTGCCAGCAGCTCCTTAGCGGGAGGGCCTACGGATACGCAGTATTTT
TRBJ2-7 - - TRBV18 CASSRPTGPYEQYF TGTGCCAGCTCACGACCGACAGGTCCCTACGAGCAGTACTTC
TRBJ1-5 TRBD1 - TRBV7-9 CASSLQGVGQPQHF TGTGCCAGCAGCCTGCAGGGGGTTGGTCAGCCCCAGCATTTT
TRBJ2-1 - - TRBV14 CASSPTGPHYNEQFF TGTGCCAGCAGCCCGACAGGACCACACTACAATGAGCAGTTCTTC
TRBJ2-2 TRBD2 - TRBV27 CASALVVPRDYQVTNTGELFF TGTGCCAGCGCCCTCGTCGTGCCCCGGGACTATCAAGTGACGAACACCGGGGAGCTGTTTTTT
TRBJ2-2 TRBD2 - TRBV10-3 CAISEATSGRTGELFF TGTGCCATCAGTGAGGCGACTAGCGGGAGGACCGGGGAGCTGTTTTTT
TRBJ2-7 - once TRBV7-9 CASSLDGKQYF TGTGCCAGCAGCTTAGACGGAAAGCAGTACTTC
TRBJ2-7 TRBD1 - TRBV27 CASSPTTGGYEQYF TGTGCCAGCAGTCCCACGACAGGGGGGTACGAGCAGTACTTC
TRBJ2-7 - once TRBV6-5 CASSYVGIGEQYF TGTGCCAGCAGTTACGTCGGTATCGGCGAGCAGTACTTC
TRBJ2-1 - - TRBV27 CASSSARQEAYNEQFF TGTGCCAGCAGTTCCGCCCGGCAGGAGGCCTACAATGAGCAGTTCTTC
TRBJ1-2 TRBD1 - TRBV6-6 CASSHASTGNYGYTF TGTGCCAGCAGTCACGCGTCGACAGGGAACTATGGCTACACCTTC
TRBJ1-2 - - TRBV6-6 CASSLEKGVYGYTF TGTGCCAGCAGCCTCGAAAAGGGGGTCTATGGCTACACCTTC
TRBJ2-3 - - TRBV21-1 CASSSSQGTDTQYF TGTGCCAGCAGCTCTTCACAGGGGACGGATACGCAGTATTTT
TRBJ1-5 - few TRBV2 CASKWAGGNQPQHF TGTGCCAGCAAGTGGGCTGGTGGCAATCAGCCCCAGCATTTT
TRBJ1-5 - once TRBV7-8 CASSTSIGHQPQHF TGTGCCAGCAGCACGTCGATAGGGCATCAGCCCCAGCATTTT
TRBJ1-1 TRBD1 - TRBV9 CASSPRTGGPNTEAFF TGTGCCAGCAGCCCACGGACAGGGGGACCGAACACTGAAGCTTTCTTT
TRBJ1-5 - once TRBV14 CASSHRTGQPQHF TGTGCCAGCAGCCACCGGACGGGGCAACCCCAGCATTTT
TRBJ2-7 TRBD2 - TRBV5-1 CASNPREGAVSYEQYF TGCGCCAGCAACCCCCGGGAGGGTGCCGTGTCGTACGAGCAGTACTTC